One sample yielded the 29 T cell receptor beta chains listed below, sequenced in a study of CD8 T cells in Susac syndrome. Roughly 0.45 to 1 ug RNA was reverse transcribed with random hexamers. TCRdb processed the immunoSEQ multiplex PCR reads anew with MiXCR; each CDR3 protein has one entry. The sample lists 170,000 or so distinct CDR3 sequences; approximately 94% were seen once. What was sequenced was CD4+ T cells from PBMCs. Receptors were obtained from a human donor with Susac syndrome.

The V call is TRBV5-1, the J call TRBJ2-2, with D uncertain. V gave up 0 bases and J gave up 6 bases, with 6 bases separating them. CDR3 length: 13 amino acids. Germline-derived CDR1 and CDR2 are SGHRS and YFSETQ. The CDR3 nucleotides read TGCGCCAGCAGCTTGGGGGCATCCGGGGAGCTGTTTTTT. This gives the protein CASSLGASGELFF. Complete variable domain (other parts from reference TRBV5-1 and TRBJ2-2): KAGVTQTPRYLIKTRGQQVTLSCSPISGHRSVSWYQQTPGQGLQFLFEYFSETQRNKGNFPGRFSGRQFSNSRSEMNVSTLELGDSALYLCASSLGASGELFFGEGSRLTVL.

V is TRBV29-1 and J is TRBJ2-7; 8 bases are a match to TRBD1. CDR1 is SQVTM and CDR2 is ANQGSEA in the germline V gene. J lost 5 bases, V lost 6 bases, and 9 bases had no gene match. The CDR3 totals 13 residues. The CDR3 region has the DNA TGCAGCGTGACTGGACAGGGAAGCGACGAGCAGTACTTC. It translates to CSVTGQGSDEQYF.

This clonotype was observed once. The chain uses TRBV30 and TRBJ2-3; TRBD1 or TRBD2 may be the D gene (6 bases each). CDR3 length: 13 amino acids. Trimming cost V 4 bases and J 4 bases, with 12 bases left between them. Per germline, CDR1 GTSNPN and CDR2 SVGIG (reference sequence). The DNA of the CDR3 is TGTGCCTGGAACCGGGGGCCCGCAGATACGCAGTATTTT. This translates into CAWNRGPADTQYF.

The V call is TRBV9, the J call TRBJ2-5, with 12 positions matching TRBD2. J gave up 5 bases and V 3 bases, and 11 bases lay outside the gene matches. The CDR3 covers 17 residues. Germline V CDR1 and CDR2: SGDLS, YYNGEE. CDR3 coding DNA: TGTGCCAGCAGCGCCGGACTAGCGGGGCCTACCGGGGAGACCCAGTACTTC. Its protein product is CASSAGLAGPTGETQYF.

The V call is TRBV11-2, the J call TRBJ2-4, with a possible D match to TRBD1 (5 bases). Germline loops: CDR1 SGHAT, CDR2 FQNNGV. Trimming removed 1 base from V and 0 bases from J, with 10 bases in between. The CDR3 totals 16 residues. The CDR3 loop reads CASSLGQMIAKNIQYF. The CDR3, as DNA: TGTGCCAGCAGCTTAGGACAGATGATAGCCAAAAACATTCAGTACTTC.

V and J are TRBV13 and TRBJ2-1, with D possibly being TRBD1 or TRBD2 (6 bases each). In germline, CDR1 is PRHDT, CDR2 FYEKMQ (reference sequence). V lost 4 bases and J lost 5, with 12 bases in between. CDR3 length: 14 amino acids. Here the CDR3 reads CASSSGGPNNEQFF. The DNA for the CDR3 is TGTGCCAGCAGCTCCGGGGGCCCGAACAATGAGCAGTTCTTC.

This clonotype was detected a few times. This chain joins TRBV28 and TRBJ1-2; no firm D call. The CDR3 spans 12 residues. Per the germline V gene, CDR1 is MDHEN and CDR2 is SYDVKM. Between the trimmed V and J ends, which lost 1 base and 8 bases, there was a span of 8 bases. The CDR3 is CASSLSSGGYTF. The CDR3 nucleotides are TGTGCCAGCAGTTTATCCTCCGGGGGCTACACCTTC.

V usage is TRBV13 and J usage is TRBJ1-2, with 10 bases that match TRBD1. V was clipped by 6 bases and J by 1 base; unmatched bases: 5. This CDR3 spans 15 amino acids. The V gene's germline CDR1 is PRHDT and CDR2 FYEKMQ (reference sequence). CDR3 coding DNA: TGTGCCAGCAGAAGCGGGACAGGGGATAACTATGGCTACACCTTC. This translates into CASRSGTGDNYGYTF. The whole variable domain, filled in from reference TRBV13 and TRBJ1-2, reads AAGVIQSPRHLIKEKRETATLKCYPIPRHDTVYWYQQGPGQDPQFLISFYEKMQSDKGSIPDRFSAQQFSDYHSELNMSSLELGDSALYFCASRSGTGDNYGYTFGSGTRLTVV.

This clonotype appeared once. The chain uses TRBV6-5 and TRBJ2-7; 7 nucleotides agree with TRBD1. Germline V gives CDR1 MNHEY, CDR2 SVGAGI. CDR3 length: 15 residues. Trimming at V came to 4 bases and at J to 0 bases, leaving 6 bases not matched to a gene. The CDR3 region has the DNA TGTGCCAGCAGTTCCGCCGGGACAGACTCCTACGAGCAGTACTTC. It yields the protein CASSSAGTDSYEQYF.

CDR3 DNA sequence: TGCGCCAGCTCCCGGACAGGGGGCGGGGAGACCCAGTACTTC. It yields the protein CASSRTGGGETQYF. This sequence joins TRBV5-1 and TRBJ2-5, with 11 bases matching TRBD1. The germline gives CDR1 SGHRS, CDR2 YFSETQ. The V segment lost 7 bases and the J segment 5 bases; nucleotides outside the gene matches: 7. CDR3 size: 14 residues.

The gene calls are TRBV30 and TRBJ1-4, with D unclear. V lost 2 bases to trimming and J lost 0 bases, with 10 bases between them. The V gene's germline CDR1 is GTSNPN and CDR2 SVGIG (reference sequence). The CDR3 has 15 amino acids. CDR3 amino acids: CAWSRNSATNEKLFF. CDR3 in DNA: TGTGCCTGGAGTCGAAACAGTGCAACTAATGAAAAACTGTTTTTT.

V gene TRBV5-4 combines with J gene TRBJ1-6, with 8 bases identical to TRBD1. In germline, CDR1 is SGHNT, CDR2 YYREEE (reference sequence). This CDR3 comprises 15 residues. V trimming: 0 bases; J trimming: 9 bases; junction bases outside the gene matches: 5. For the CDR3, the DNA is TGTGCCAGCAGCTTGGCAGGGGGCGAGGGTTCACCCCTCCACTTT. It codes for CASSLAGGEGSPLHF.

The J gene is TRBJ1-2, the V gene TRBV24-1; D is possibly TRBD1 (5 bases). This CDR3 has 14 amino acids. Germline V CDR1 and CDR2: KGHDR, SFDVKD. Deletions cut 4 bases from V and 8 bases from J, with 16 bases between. The DNA for the CDR3 is TGTGCCACCAGTGACCACGGGACGGACGGCGGCTACACCTTC. Its translation: CATSDHGTDGGYTF.

A remark on this clonotype: The junction departs from the called germline gene at one end, perhaps through a read error. The genes are TRBV7-7 and TRBJ2-1; 8 bases align to TRBD1. CDR3 length: 13 residues. CDR1 and CDR2 (germline): SSHAT, FNYEAQ (reference sequence). Here the CDR3 reads CASSGDRGDEQFF. The CDR3 nucleotides are TGTGCTAGCAGCGGAGACAGGGGTGATGAGCAGTTCTTC.

The chain joins TRBV10-3 to TRBJ1-5, with unresolved D. CDR3 length: 13 residues. The V gene's germline CDR1 is ENHRY and CDR2 SYGVKD. Trimming took 2 bases from V and 7 from J, leaving 9 bases between them. The CDR3 DNA follows: TGTGCCATCAGTGAGAATGGGGAACAGCCCCAGCATTTT. Its translation: CAISENGEQPQHF.

The chain combines TRBV30 with TRBJ2-4, with 7 bases that match TRBD2. Germline V gives CDR1 GTSNPN, CDR2 SVGIG (reference sequence). This CDR3 is built from 16 residues. After removal of 2 bases from V and 0 bases from J, the junction contained 7 bases not matched to a gene. In DNA, the CDR3 is TGTGCCTGGAGTCCGACTAGCTGCCAAGCCAAAAACATTCAGTACTTC. This encodes CAWSPTSCQAKNIQYF.

The chain employs TRBV20-1 and TRBJ2-3, with 10 positions matching TRBD2. CDR1 and CDR2 from the germline V gene are DFQATT and SNEGSKA (reference sequence). V was pared by 1 base and J by 2 bases, with 6 bases of the junction left unmatched. This CDR3 is built from 16 residues. Here the CDR3 reads CSARAHSGGFTDTQYF. The DNA for the CDR3 is TGCAGTGCTAGAGCCCATAGCGGGGGGTTCACAGATACGCAGTATTTT.

The CDR3 region has the DNA TGCAGCGCCCTAGGAGCGGGGGAAGGCTACAATGAGCAGTTCTTC. Amino acids: CSALGAGEGYNEQFF. V usage is TRBV29-1 and J usage is TRBJ2-1; 8 bases are shared with TRBD2. Germline V gene sequence: CDR1 SQVTM, CDR2 ANQGSEA. V shed 7 bases, J shed 3 bases, and the junction held 11 bases outside the gene matches. The CDR3 has 15 amino acids.

The chain combines TRBV29-1 with TRBJ1-1; 9 bases are shared with TRBD1. Germline trimming cut 6 bases from V and 5 bases from J; bases unmatched to any gene: 7. The germline V gene has CDR1 SQVTM and CDR2 ANQGSEA. This CDR3 has 13 residues. CDR3 sequence: CSVRDREATEAFF. CDR3 sequence (DNA): TGCAGCGTCCGGGACAGGGAGGCAACTGAAGCTTTCTTT.

The rearrangement uses TRBV24-1 and TRBJ2-1, with a possible D match to TRBD1 (6 bases). In germline, CDR1 is KGHDR, CDR2 SFDVKD. This CDR3 region has 15 residues. Trimming left V 11 bases short and J 0 bases short, with 16 bases between. CDR3 sequence reads: CAIGGGQNSYNEQFF. The DNA of the CDR3 is TGTGCCATCGGAGGTGGACAGAACTCCTACAATGAGCAGTTCTTC.

This chain joins TRBV5-1 and TRBJ2-1; D gene ambiguous. This CDR3 is built from 14 residues. CDR1 is SGHRS and CDR2 is YFSETQ in the germline V gene. The V end was cut by 4 bases, the J end by 6 bases, with 14 bases between. The CDR3 bases are TGCGCCAGCAGCGCGGACCGTCCCGGCAATGAGCAGTTCTTC. Protein sequence: CASSADRPGNEQFF.

CDR3 protein: CSAKPGRNTDTQYF. In nucleotides, the CDR3 is TGCAGTGCCAAACCAGGCCGCAACACAGATACGCAGTATTTT. This sequence joins TRBV20-1 and TRBJ2-3; D is undetermined. The germline V gene has CDR1 DFQATT and CDR2 SNEGSKA (reference sequence). The CDR3 is made up of 14 amino acids. With 6 bases removed from V and 2 bases from J, the gap between germline ends came to 15 bases.

This clonotype was detected only once. This chain connects TRBV20-1 to TRBJ1-6; 11 bases map to TRBD1. This CDR3 contains 13 residues. The ends lost 6 bases at V and 12 bases at J; junction bases unmatched: 7. Looked up from germline, CDR1 is DFQATT and CDR2 is SNEGSKA (reference sequence). The CDR3 DNA sequence: TGCAGTGCAAGGACAGGGGGCGGTGAACCCCTCCACTTT. This encodes CSARTGGGEPLHF.

The gene calls are TRBV29-1 and TRBJ1-1, with D tentatively TRBD1 (5 bases). The length of the CDR3 is 15 residues. V lost 7 bases to trimming and J lost 1 base, with 19 bases between them. Per germline, CDR1 SQVTM and CDR2 ANQGSEA. The CDR3 coding sequence is TGCAGCGCCGAGGCGCAGCGGGGCTCGAACACTGAAGCTTTCTTT. It translates to CSAEAQRGSNTEAFF.

V gene TRBV12-3 or TRBV12-4 combines with J gene TRBJ1-1; tentatively, D is TRBD1 (6 bases). Trimming stripped 5 bases from V and 4 bases from J, with 14 bases between. CDR3 length: 14 amino acids. CDR3 in DNA: TGTGCCAGCAGTCCCAATAGGGGGGCCACTGAAGCTTTCTTT. This gives the protein CASSPNRGATEAFF.

This chain links TRBV24-1 with TRBJ2-5, with a tentative D call TRBD2 (5 bases). V was clipped by 3 bases and J by 5 bases, with 18 bases between them. The germline gives CDR1 KGHDR, CDR2 SFDVKD. The CDR3 is 16 residues long. The CDR3 DNA reads TGTGCCACCAGTGATCCTTCTCTCTCAGGCGGGGAGACCCAGTACTTC. Its translation is CATSDPSLSGGETQYF.

This clonotype occurred once. This chain links TRBV6-1 with TRBJ1-2; D possibly corresponds to TRBD1 (6 bases). CDR1 is MNHNS and CDR2 is SASEGT in the germline V gene. CDR3 length: 16 residues. The ends were cut back, 4 bases at V and 1 base at J, with 16 bases in the middle. The CDR3 spells CASSATDRPFNYGYTF. As DNA, the CDR3 is TGTGCCAGCAGTGCCACGGACAGACCGTTTAACTATGGCTACACCTTC.

The J gene is TRBJ2-2, the V gene TRBV29-1; no definite D call. This CDR3 spans 12 amino acids. V was pared by 3 bases and J by 5 bases, with 7 bases between. The germline gives CDR1 SQVTM, CDR2 ANQGSEA. The CDR3 region has the DNA TGCAGCGTTGAGGAAGGGACCGGGGAGCTGTTTTTT. Protein: CSVEEGTGELFF.

J is TRBJ2-7 and V is TRBV7-2, with D unclear. The CDR3 has 14 amino acids. V was cut by 6 bases and J by 0 bases, with 12 bases left in between. Germline CDR1 reads SGHTA; CDR2 reads FQGNSA. CDR3 protein: CASSFTSSSYEQYF. The CDR3 DNA follows: TGTGCCAGCAGTTTTACATCTAGCTCCTACGAGCAGTACTTC.